Detailed here is one T cell receptor beta chain. Only in-frame clones appear in the TCRdb table, and some are missing; sequencing was by immunoSEQ multiplex PCR. The sample lists 90,000 or so clones; 90% were seen once. The time point denotes: pretreatment peripheral blood. After removal of 5 bases from V and 4 bases from J, the junction contained 14 bases not matched to a gene. The CDR3 runs 17 residues. From germline, CDR1 is MNHEY and CDR2 SMNVEV (reference sequence). The data are from a study of PD-L1 blockade in urothelial cancer. This sequence originates from a man aged 60 to 69 with urothelial cancer. Sequencing used PBMCs, obtained around atezolizumab (anti-PD-L1) treatment. This rearrangement joins TRBV27 to TRBJ1-5; 7 bases match TRBD1. The CDR3 sequence is CASSRYYSSGGNQPQHF. The DNA for the CDR3 is TGTGCCAGCAGTCGATACTACTCCTCAGGGGGTAATCAGCCCCAGCATTTT.